This T cell receptor beta chain was captured in a study of blood T cell repertoires in COVID-19. Looking at the study overall: COVID-19 samples collected from the United States, Italy and Spain covered acute and convalescent phases.

Original analysis: Amplifying reference gene primers gave estimates of nucleated cell counts. Using immunoSEQ multiplex PCR, the repertoire was profiled, and TCRdb retains in-frame clones only, with some absent. V and J calls and clone size follow that table, whereas D and trimming were derived from the DNA. The data show a few hundred thousand clones, more than 75% seen once. The CDR3 spans 15 residues. Per the germline V gene, CDR1 is SGHTS and CDR2 is YDEGEE. Trimming took 4 bases from V and 2 from J; bases not matched to a gene: 9. Sequencing was carried out using peripheral blood. The V gene is TRBV5-8, the J gene TRBJ2-7; 7 bases map to TRBD1. The TCR sequence derives from an elderly woman with COVID-19, enrolled during active disease. CDR3 in amino acids: CASSPGQATTYEQYF. CDR3 nucleotide sequence: TGTGCCAGCAGCCCCGGACAGGCAACCACCTACGAGCAGTACTTC.